This T cell receptor beta chain stems from a study of blood T cell repertoires in COVID-19 (dated by TCRdb to about 2020). Turning to the overall study: Samples covering the acute and convalescent phases of COVID-19 were provided by collaborators in the United States, Italy and Spain. The material from the prospective study consisted of cDNA or gDNA derived from T cells, B-cell-depleted T cells, or PBMCs. The dataset comprised deeply sampled blood TCRbeta repertoires from subjects exposed to, actively infected with, or recovered from COVID-19. The repertoires were made available in a free public database intended to serve as a resource for research on the immune response to SARS-CoV-2. The samples were drawn from the first 160 participants of the ongoing ImmuneRACE study and from 1,254 subjects provided by 6 global collaborators. Nearly every sample came with metadata listing a de-identified subject ID, COVID-19 status, age in years and sex. Where available, HLA class I and class II types were taken from metadata supplied by the sample provider and were not determined by assay-based typing. Broader findings and caveats from the paper: The quantity of clinical and demographic metadata differed by source and by participant and was supplied without curation.

Note on this clone: Its recognized antigen is unknown. No quality values exist for individual bases; no much larger clone is one base distant.

The immunoSEQ Assay, a bias-controlled multiplex PCR, was used to amplify TCRbeta CDR3 regions from genomic DNA. As for the original processing: The number of nucleated cells in each sample was estimated by amplification of reference gene primers within the assay. To quantify the absolute abundance of each unique TCRbeta CDR3 rearrangement, sequence reads were collapsed and filtered. For each sample, productive Simpson clonality was calculated as the square root of Simpson's diversity index over productive rearrangements. TCRdb retrieved this table from immuneACCESS and kept in-frame rearrangements only. Not all clones are present; in checked studies, unresolved V genes account for under half, and no reason is known for the remainder. That table gives V, J and clone size, and the DNA gave D and trimming. The sample profile shows about 120,000 clones; roughly 87% of them were found once. Roughly a tenth of the sample lies in the top ten.

V is reduced by 0 bases and J by 0 bases, leaving a spacing of 11 bases between them. The CDR3 has 16 amino acids, counting the end cysteine and phenylalanine. CDR3 DNA only is kept here, 48 bases in frame from base 1. CDR1 and CDR2 are drawn from the germline V gene: ENHRY, SYGVKD. The collaborating institutions used their own protocols to collect whole blood in K2EDTA tubes. For TCRbeta analysis, collaborators shipped samples as frozen whole blood, isolated PBMCs, or DNA extracted from either of those sample types. The sequence is built from TRBV10-3 and TRBJ1-1; a confident D gene designation cannot be given. Sequences were obtained from peripheral blood. This clonotype was obtained from an elderly man with acute or convalescent COVID-19. Here is the DNA: TGTGCCATCAGTGAGTCCATTCGGGAATTGAACACTGAAGCTTTCTTT. Translated, it gives CAISESIRELNTEAFF.